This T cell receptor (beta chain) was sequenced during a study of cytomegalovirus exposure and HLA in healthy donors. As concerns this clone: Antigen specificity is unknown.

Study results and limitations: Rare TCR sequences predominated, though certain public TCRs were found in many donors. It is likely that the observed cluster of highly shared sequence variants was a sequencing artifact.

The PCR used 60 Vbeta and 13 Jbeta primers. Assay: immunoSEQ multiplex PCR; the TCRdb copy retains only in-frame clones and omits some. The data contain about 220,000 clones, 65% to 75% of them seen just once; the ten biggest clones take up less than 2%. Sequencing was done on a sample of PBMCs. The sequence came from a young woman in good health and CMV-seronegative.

CDR3 sequence reads: CASSVGGDGSEAFF. The CDR3 nucleotides are TGCGCCAGCAGCGTCGGCGGCGACGGATCTGAAGCTTTCTTT. The genes are TRBV5-1 and TRBJ1-1, with D hard to call. The V end lost 4 bases, the J end lost 6 bases, and 16 bases lay between the germline ends. The CDR3 covers 14 residues. Per germline, CDR1 SGHRS and CDR2 YFSETQ. Based on the CDR3 plus reference TRBV5-1 and TRBJ1-1, the full variable domain is KAGVTQTPRYLIKTRGQQVTLSCSPISGHRSVSWYQQTPGQGLQFLFEYFSETQRNKGNFPGRFSGRQFSNSRSEMNVSTLELGDSALYLCASSVGGDGSEAFFGQGTRLTVV.